This T cell receptor beta chain was documented in a study of cytomegalovirus exposure and HLA in healthy donors (dated by TCRdb to between 2016 and 2019). About the full investigation: In an earlier analysis of roughly 500 of the donors, roughly 300 Gb of sequence data and 90 million to 120 million unique TCR beta sequences from 150 million to 200 million T cells were reported. Among around 400 genotyped donors of the cohort, an average of around 240,000 unique TCR beta nucleotide sequences were sequenced per donor, 15% to 20% of them non-productive. The genetic ancestry cluster associated with self-reported Caucasian donors included approximately 85% of the 398 genotyped donors. An early release covering more than 500 HLA-typed donors comprised around 300 gigabases of sequencing data and approximately 85 million unique TCR sequences. A later analysis re-analyzed previously published TCR beta repertoires from 660 or so donors and added high-resolution HLA genotyping to study TCR occurrence patterns. An earlier analysis of roughly 600 of the donors used high-throughput TCR beta sequencing to judge whether each TCR beta V gene segment behaved as functional or pseudogenic. The number of typed donors differed by locus: roughly 629-630 for A, B, C, DRB1 and DQB1; some 500 for DQA1; over 600 for DPA1; and roughly 490 for DPB1. Alongside the repertoire data, information on donor age, sex, ethnicity and CMV serostatus was compiled. Because of strong linkage in the cohort, roughly five DR-DQ haplotypes were treated as single units for association and clustering. Every repertoire in the discovery cohort had been generated on one and the same sequencing platform. Besides the first cohort of approximately 710 subjects, a separate validation cohort made up of roughly 130 different subjects was used. HLA typing included class I and class II loci at four-digit resolution. Rather than drawing on any new phenotypic data, the later analysis identified candidate immune exposures from TCR beta sequences and the way those sequences occurred across donors. The study aimed to test whether signatures of past pathogen exposure could be identified by cataloging public T cell receptors. Using immunosequencing, the study profiled T cell repertoires from 666 subjects and related those repertoires to cytomegalovirus serostatus. A later genetic analysis took genome-wide SNP genotypes for about 60% of the roughly 670 donors and used that subset as a discovery cohort. To predict cytomegalovirus infection status, the study combined high-throughput TCR immunosequencing, statistical association of individual TCRs with disease status, and machine learning.

Ends trimmed: V by 1 base, J by 14 bases; bases unmatched to a gene: 10. The germline V gene (reference sequence) provides CDR1 LNHDA and CDR2 SQIVND. Measured from the cysteine to the phenylalanine, the CDR3 is 14 residues long. The CDR3 DNA has 42 bases and is translated from base 1. Summary of the overall study and its limitations: Some IMGT-functional V segments, including TRBV6-2 and TRBV6-3, could not be distinguished by the 87-base-pair reads and were therefore excluded. Several of the top co-occurrence clusters appeared to be linked to parvovirus B19, influenza, CMV and Epstein-Barr virus, according to a later analysis. When HLA alleles, especially DR and DQ, strongly co-occurred, attributing TCR associations to individual alleles was difficult. A cluster of highly shared sequence variants was judged likely to represent a technical artifact of the sequencing pipeline. A further reported finding was that TCR beta sequences accurately predicted the HLA-A and HLA-B alleles for most subjects in the first cohort. For the cohort, immune exposure information was limited to CMV serostatus. Compared with equally common non-associated chains, HLA-associated TCR beta chains in a later analysis were more clonally expanded and had lower generation probabilities. Presence/absence analyses assumed roughly uniform sequencing depth across donors, an assumption that may not hold. Cytomegalovirus status was reported to be diagnosed by the classifier with high specificity and sensitivity in both the original and validation cohorts. In an earlier analysis of about 600 of the donors, most TCR beta V segments appeared in productive rearrangements about 90% or about 30% of the time, broadly matching IMGT annotations. According to a later analysis, TCR association rates differed among HLA loci, with DRB1 alleles showing the most associated TCRs and HLA-C alleles showing the fewest. The study gave a list of 150 to 200 TCR beta chains associated with cytomegalovirus. Because HLA typing was unavailable for some donors at each locus, only the typed subset was used in association tests. A later genetic analysis reported fewer N-insertions in productive TCRs among donors in an Asian-associated ancestry cluster than the roughly 620-donor mean. Most TCR sequences were seen in very few donors, while some public TCRs were found in many individuals. The earlier analysis of 450 to 700 of the donors excluded roughly 17 rarely observed V segments, including chromosome 9 orphons, because counts were too low. An association between a missense DCLRE1C variant and V-gene and J-gene trimming of TCR beta chains was found in a later genetic analysis and replicated in an independent cohort. It was suggested by the authors that the approach could potentially be generalized to other disease states and immunological phenotypes. Only TCR beta chains were sequenced in this cohort, and the absence of alpha or paired-chain data limited detectable features. Most CMV-associated TCR beta chains appeared to be HLA-restricted in a later analysis, and the HLA associations seemed to be driven largely by CMV exposure. Three of the identified cytomegalovirus-associated TCR beta chains were confirmed in vitro to be specific for cytomegalovirus antigens. Linkage disequilibrium might explain the correlated functional status among segregating V segments, but an unknown experimental factor could not be ruled out. At a false discovery rate of 0.05, a later analysis linked around 15,000 TCR beta sequences to specific HLA alleles.

The method behind the library was the immunoSEQ multiplex PCR assay. The multiplex PCR relied on a mix of 60 forward primers for TCR Vbeta segments and 13 reverse primers for TCR Jbeta segments. A multiplex PCR assay on genomic DNA amplified the CDR3 region of rearranged TCR beta genes. The amplified TCR beta libraries were sequenced on the Illumina HiSeq System as 87-base-pair reads. Under the source paper's analysis protocol: A later analysis counted about 82 million unique TCR beta chains across the 650 to 700 repertoires, and some 11 million of these chains were shared by at least two donors. Raw reads were error-corrected and collapsed into unique sequences by a nearest-neighbor algorithm in which closely related sequences were merged to remove PCR and sequencing errors. To assign V, D and J gene segments, CDR3 sequences were aligned to IMGT reference sequences. Each retained sequence needed at least a six-nucleotide match to both a V gene segment and a J gene segment. Rearrangements were classified as productive when the CDR3 lacked stop codons and remained in frame with V and J, and all other rearrangements were classified as non-productive. Following IMGT convention, CDR3 was defined as the stretch from the second conserved V-encoded cysteine up to the conserved J-encoded phenylalanine. The earlier analysis of 500 to 750 of the donors excluded any sequence lacking an unambiguous match to a single V gene segment. An earlier analysis of 450 to 650 of the donors called V segments functional above 56.7% productive rearrangements and segregating when the between-donor standard deviation exceeded 5%. A statistical classification framework was built to diagnose cytomegalovirus status from the catalog of TCR beta chain sequences. In a later analysis, V and J genes were assigned by comparing TCR nucleotide sequences against IMGT/GENE-DB human TR gene sequences. In a later analysis, CDR3 sequences and most-parsimonious VDJ recombination scenarios were assigned using the TCRdist pipeline. In a later analysis, every TCR beta chain was defined by the combination of its CDR3 amino acid sequence and its V-gene family, and reads without a unique V-gene family were dropped. To address suspected cross-contamination and a sequencing artifact, a later analysis removed roughly 640 highly shared, low-generation-probability nucleotide sequences. A later analysis calculated a clonal expansion index for each public chain from normalized within-repertoire ranks of inferred template counts. In a later analysis, generation probabilities were computed using a VDJ recombination model fitted to out-of-frame rearrangements, and the results were checked against IGoR. In a later analysis, hypergeometric tests were used to score TCR-TCR, TCR-HLA and TCR-CMV co-occurrence, with a repertoire-size bias correction applied to TCR pairs. In a later analysis, false discovery rates were estimated by permuting HLA or CMV assignments 20 times. In a later analysis, co-occurring TCRs were grouped using DBSCAN, and TCRdist sequence similarity was added for clustering within HLA-allele-positive subsets. Repertoires with fewer than 30,000 or more than 120,000 public chains, plus five repertoires with anomalous nucleotide sharing, were excluded from co-occurrence clustering. TCRdb limited this immuneACCESS table to in-frame rearrangements with V and J called. A share of clones is missing; checked studies link under half to unresolved V genes, and the rest is unexplained. V and J calls and clone size are as listed in that table; D and trimming were resolved from the DNA. The sample profile shows around 74,000 clones; 75% to 85% of them were found once. Around 3% of the sample lies in the top ten.

The cohort was made up of under 800 healthy bone marrow donors. At the time of sampling, every cohort member was nominally healthy, though immune exposures that went unrecorded were likely present. The donor was CMV seronegative and belonged to the group of 350 or so seronegative cohort members. Each donor provided a peripheral blood sample, and peripheral blood mononuclear cells were used for TCR beta sequencing. Genomic DNA was extracted from the blood cell samples with the Qiagen DNeasy Blood Extraction Kit. As for this clone: Which antigen it targets is not known. Qualities for individual bases were not recorded, and no much larger clone is one base off.

This TCR derives from a man aged 40-49 years in good health and CMV-seronegative. Sequencing used PBMCs. The chain couples TRBV19 to TRBJ2-2, with 7 bases in between that match TRBD1. The nucleotide sequence is given as TGTGCCAGTAGTATAGCCGACAGGGTAGCACCTCTGTTTTTT. Protein translation: CASSIADRVAPLFF.